Listed here is a single TCR beta chain. For every donor, a draw yielded ten milliliters of peripheral blood. The data originate from a study of blood T cells in healthy people across ages. Study in general: Template switching picked up about one barcoded beta molecule for each two T cells.

Sample-barcoded 5' priming and a J-beta primer mix drove a second PCR of about 6 to 12 cycles. Through a template-switch adaptor with 12 random nucleotides, each cDNA molecule received a tag. TCRdb re-derived calls from the 5' RACE reads in MiXCR, one entry per CDR3 protein. The profile shows about 830,000 distinct CDR3 sequences, around 68% of them singletons. V dropped 7 bases and J dropped 9; count of bases not matched to a gene: 17. The CDR3 spans 16 residues. Germline CDR1 is MNHEY and CDR2 is SMNVEV (reference sequence). The chain carries TRBV27 and TRBJ2-1, with 8 positions matching TRBD1. Sequencing was performed on blood. The source is a man aged 25-45 years in good health. CDR3 bases: TGTGCCAGCACCCGATACCACAGGGGGAGCGTGAGTGAGCAGTTCTTC. Its translation: CASTRYHRGSVSEQFF.